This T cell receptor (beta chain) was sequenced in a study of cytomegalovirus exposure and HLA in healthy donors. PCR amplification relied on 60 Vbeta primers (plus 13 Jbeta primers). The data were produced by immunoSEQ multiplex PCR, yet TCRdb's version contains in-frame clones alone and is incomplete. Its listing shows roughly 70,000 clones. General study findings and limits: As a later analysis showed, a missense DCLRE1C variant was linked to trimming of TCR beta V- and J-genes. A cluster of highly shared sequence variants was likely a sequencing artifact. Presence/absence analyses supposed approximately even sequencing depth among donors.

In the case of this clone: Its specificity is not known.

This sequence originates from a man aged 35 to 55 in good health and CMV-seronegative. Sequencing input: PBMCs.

CDR3: CASRAGGSGELFF. The CDR3, as DNA: TGTGCCAGCAGAGCAGGGGGTTCCGGGGAGCTGTTTTTT. This chain uses TRBV2 with TRBJ2-2, with 7 bases fitting TRBD1. V was pared by 6 bases and J by 6 bases, with 4 bases of the junction left unmatched. The CDR3 consists of 13 residues. CDR1 and CDR2 from the germline V gene are SNHLY and FYNNEI. The variable domain in full, completed from reference TRBV2 and TRBJ2-2, reads EPEVTQTPSHQVTQMGQEVILRCVPISNHLYFYWYRQILGQKVEFLVSFYNNEISEKSEIFDDQFSVERPDGSNFTLKIRSTKLEDSAMYFCASRAGGSGELFFGEGSRLTVL.